This T cell receptor (beta chain) stems from a study of OX40 agonist ivuxolimab in advanced cancers. Study details: Two patients with cutaneous melanoma and one with hepatocellular carcinoma, three in total, showed partial responses.

Sequenced by immunoSEQ multiplex PCR; TCRdb stores in-frame clones only, minus some. The sample carries 50,000 to 65,000 clones, 82% recorded once. Per the germline V gene, CDR1 is GTSNPN and CDR2 is SVGIG (reference sequence). The CDR3 consists of 13 residues. Trimming took off 1 base at V and 5 bases at J, with 9 bases between the two ends. This clone was counted a few times. The chain is built from TRBV30 and TRBJ1-5, with D unclear. The clonotype comes from an adult with an advanced solid tumor such as melanoma, head and neck, liver or kidney cancer. The material was CD4+ or CD8+ T cells sorted from blood, obtained in a trial of the OX40 agonist ivuxolimab. CDR3 amino acids: CAWSAGGYQPQHF. CDR3 coding DNA: TGTGCCTGGAGTGCCGGCGGTTATCAGCCCCAGCATTTT. Looking up the rest from reference TRBV30 and TRBJ1-5 gives the full variable domain: SQTIHQWPATLVQPVGSPLSLECTVEGTSNPNLYWYRQAAGRGLQLLFYSVGIGQISSEVPQNLSASRPQDRQFILSSKKLLLSDSGFYLCAWSAGGYQPQHFGDGTRLSIL.